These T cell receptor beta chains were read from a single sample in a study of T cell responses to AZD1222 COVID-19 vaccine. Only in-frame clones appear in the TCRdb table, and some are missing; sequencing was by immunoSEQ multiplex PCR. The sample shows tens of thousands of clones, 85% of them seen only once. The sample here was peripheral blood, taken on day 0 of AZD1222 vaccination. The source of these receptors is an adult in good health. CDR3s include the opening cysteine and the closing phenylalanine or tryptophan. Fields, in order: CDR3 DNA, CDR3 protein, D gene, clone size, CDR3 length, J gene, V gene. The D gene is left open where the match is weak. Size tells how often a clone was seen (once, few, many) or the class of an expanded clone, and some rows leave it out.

CDR3nt: TGTGCCAGCAGCTTAGGGTGGGGCAGGCGCTACCACTGGGAGCAGTTCTTC; CDR3aa: CASSLGWGRRYHWEQFF; d_gene: .; abundance: .; len: 17; j_gene: TRBJ2-1; v_gene: TRBV7-8
CDR3nt: TGTGCCACCAGCGGCAGGACAGGGCAGGGTCAGCCCCAGCATTTT; CDR3aa: CATSGRTGQGQPQHF; d_gene: TRBD1; abundance: .; len: 15; j_gene: TRBJ1-5; v_gene: TRBV15
CDR3nt: TGTGCCAGTAGTATCTTATCTGGGGATAATTCACCCCTCCACTTT; CDR3aa: CASSILSGDNSPLHF; d_gene: .; abundance: .; len: 15; j_gene: TRBJ1-6; v_gene: TRBV19
CDR3nt: TGCGCCAGCAGCTTGGAATCGCGGACAGGGGGATCCTATGGCTACACCTTC; CDR3aa: CASSLESRTGGSYGYTF; d_gene: TRBD1; abundance: .; len: 17; j_gene: TRBJ1-2; v_gene: TRBV5-1
CDR3nt: TGTGCCAGCAGCCAAGGGGACAGGGTAGGTAACACTGAAGCTTTCTTT; CDR3aa: CASSQGDRVGNTEAFF; d_gene: TRBD1; abundance: .; len: 16; j_gene: TRBJ1-1; v_gene: TRBV3-1/TRBV3-2
CDR3nt: TGTGCCAGTAGTATAGTCGTAGGGGCAGGCACCGGGGAGCTGTTTTTT; CDR3aa: CASSIVVGAGTGELFF; d_gene: .; abundance: .; len: 16; j_gene: TRBJ2-2; v_gene: TRBV19
CDR3nt: TGTGCCAGCAGTTCGGGTGCCGCGGAGACCCAGTACTTC; CDR3aa: CASSSGAAETQYF; d_gene: .; abundance: .; len: 13; j_gene: TRBJ2-5; v_gene: TRBV6-5
CDR3nt: TGTGCCAGCAGCCGGGCGGGGGCTGGGGATACGCAGTATTTT; CDR3aa: CASSRAGAGDTQYF; d_gene: .; abundance: .; len: 14; j_gene: TRBJ2-3; v_gene: TRBV7-3
CDR3nt: TGTGCTAGCAGCTTCCCCACCCCTTCCCGAATCGAGTACTTC; CDR3aa: CASSFPTPSRIEYF; d_gene: .; abundance: .; len: 14; j_gene: TRBJ2-5; v_gene: TRBV7-7
CDR3nt: TGTGCCAGCTCACCACCGATGGGGAGGGGCTACGAGCAGTACTTC; CDR3aa: CASSPPMGRGYEQYF; d_gene: TRBD2; abundance: .; len: 15; j_gene: TRBJ2-7; v_gene: TRBV18
CDR3nt: TGTGCCGGGAAATCGGGGCTGGGGCCCTACGAGCAGTACTTC; CDR3aa: CAGKSGLGPYEQYF; d_gene: .; abundance: .; len: 14; j_gene: TRBJ2-7; v_gene: TRBV19
CDR3nt: TGTGCCAGCTTCGGATATAATTCACCCCTCCACTTT; CDR3aa: CASFGYNSPLHF; d_gene: .; abundance: .; len: 12; j_gene: TRBJ1-6; v_gene: TRBV28
CDR3nt: TGTGCCAGCAGTGAGAGTGGGGCCTATAGCAATCAGCCCCAGCATTTT; CDR3aa: CASSESGAYSNQPQHF; d_gene: .; abundance: medium-sized; len: 16; j_gene: TRBJ1-5; v_gene: TRBV2
CDR3nt: TGCAGCGTGGTAGACATCGTTAACTATGGCTACACCTTC; CDR3aa: CSVVDIVNYGYTF; d_gene: .; abundance: .; len: 13; j_gene: TRBJ1-2; v_gene: TRBV29-1
CDR3nt: TGTGCCAGCAGCTTGGACCCGACAGACCGCTCTGGAAACACCATATATTTT; CDR3aa: CASSLDPTDRSGNTIYF; d_gene: .; abundance: once; len: 17; j_gene: TRBJ1-3; v_gene: TRBV5-5
CDR3nt: TGCGCCAGCAGCCCGCAACCCGGACCGGACAGGTATGGCTACACCTTC; CDR3aa: CASSPQPGPDRYGYTF; d_gene: TRBD1; abundance: .; len: 16; j_gene: TRBJ1-2; v_gene: TRBV5-1
CDR3nt: TGTGCCAGCAGCCAAGGGGGGTCCTACAATGAGCAGTTCTTC; CDR3aa: CASSQGGSYNEQFF; d_gene: .; abundance: .; len: 14; j_gene: TRBJ2-1; v_gene: TRBV3-1/TRBV3-2
CDR3nt: TGTGCCAGCAGCCCACGTGGGAACACTGAAGCTTTCTTT; CDR3aa: CASSPRGNTEAFF; d_gene: .; abundance: .; len: 13; j_gene: TRBJ1-1; v_gene: TRBV2
CDR3nt: TGTGCCAGCAGTGAAGGCCCTCTTAACTATGGCTACACCTTC; CDR3aa: CASSEGPLNYGYTF; d_gene: .; abundance: .; len: 14; j_gene: TRBJ1-2; v_gene: TRBV28
CDR3nt: TGTGCCAGCTCACCCAGACAGGGCGACACTGAAGCTTTCTTT; CDR3aa: CASSPRQGDTEAFF; d_gene: TRBD1; abundance: once; len: 14; j_gene: TRBJ1-1; v_gene: TRBV18
CDR3nt: TGTGCCAGTAGTAGCCCCCCTCCAGGAGATACGCAGTATTTT; CDR3aa: CASSSPPPGDTQYF; d_gene: .; abundance: .; len: 14; j_gene: TRBJ2-3; v_gene: TRBV19
CDR3nt: TGTGCCTGGAGAAGGACCCACGCCGATGGCTACACCTTC; CDR3aa: CAWRRTHADGYTF; d_gene: .; abundance: .; len: 13; j_gene: TRBJ1-2; v_gene: TRBV30
CDR3nt: TGTGCCAGCAGGTCCGCAGGGCACAATTCACCCCTCCACTTT; CDR3aa: CASRSAGHNSPLHF; d_gene: .; abundance: .; len: 14; j_gene: TRBJ1-6; v_gene: TRBV27
CDR3nt: TGTGCCAGCAGTTACGGGTCGCAGGGAACAGACCTCTATGGCTACACCTTC; CDR3aa: CASSYGSQGTDLYGYTF; d_gene: .; abundance: .; len: 17; j_gene: TRBJ1-2; v_gene: TRBV6-2/TRBV6-3
CDR3nt: TGTGCCAGCAGCTTAGCGCAGGACAGGACCACAGATACGCAGTATTTT; CDR3aa: CASSLAQDRTTDTQYF; d_gene: TRBD1; abundance: .; len: 16; j_gene: TRBJ2-3; v_gene: TRBV7-6
CDR3nt: TGTGCCAGCAGCCCCACCGCGGGCACAGATACGCAGTATTTT; CDR3aa: CASSPTAGTDTQYF; d_gene: .; abundance: .; len: 14; j_gene: TRBJ2-3; v_gene: TRBV6-5
CDR3nt: TGTGCCAGCAGTTCAAGGAACAGGGGGGGCCTGAGATATAAGAGGAACTATGGCTACACCTTC; CDR3aa: CASSSRNRGGLRYKRNYGYTF; d_gene: TRBD1; abundance: .; len: 21; j_gene: TRBJ1-2; v_gene: TRBV27
CDR3nt: TGTGCCAGCAGTTTTGCGGGTTCGAGAAGGTATGGCTACACCTTC; CDR3aa: CASSFAGSRRYGYTF; d_gene: .; abundance: .; len: 15; j_gene: TRBJ1-2; v_gene: TRBV27